The clone carrying this T cell receptor beta chain has a handful of counts. The PCR used 60 Vbeta and 13 Jbeta primers. Sequencing was performed with immunoSEQ multiplex PCR; in TCRdb, only in-frame clones are kept and a portion is missing. The sample contains about 250,000 clones, roughly 70% of which appear only once. The CDR3 runs to 14 residues. V was trimmed by 7 bases and J by 2 bases, leaving 15 bases between them. The germline V gene encodes CDR1 SNHLY and CDR2 FYNNEI. These data are taken from a study of cytomegalovirus exposure and HLA in healthy donors. This TCR was recovered from a female donor in good health and CMV-seronegative. The sample was PBMCs. The chain carries TRBV2 and TRBJ2-7, with D possibly matching TRBD2 (5 bases). This CDR3 reads CASITGESPYEQYF. The CDR3 DNA is TGTGCCAGCATAACCGGGGAAAGTCCCTACGAGCAGTACTTC.